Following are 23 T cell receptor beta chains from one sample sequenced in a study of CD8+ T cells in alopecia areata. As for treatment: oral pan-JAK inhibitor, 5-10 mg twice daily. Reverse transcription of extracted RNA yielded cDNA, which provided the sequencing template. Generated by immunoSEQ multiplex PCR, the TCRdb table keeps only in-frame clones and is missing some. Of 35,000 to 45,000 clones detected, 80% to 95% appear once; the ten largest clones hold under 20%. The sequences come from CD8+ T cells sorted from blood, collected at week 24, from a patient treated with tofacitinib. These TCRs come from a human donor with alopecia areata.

The CDR3 here is CASSFGAVETEAFF. Written as DNA, the CDR3 is TGTGCCAGCAGCTTCGGGGCAGTGGAGACTGAAGCTTTCTTT. The chain is built from TRBV5-6 and TRBJ1-1; D is perhaps TRBD1 (5 bases). V was shortened by 2 bases and J by 5 bases, with 13 bases between the two germline ends. CDR3 length: 14 amino acids. CDR1 is SGHDT, CDR2 YYEEEE, per germline. The variable domain in full, with the rest retrieved from reference TRBV5-6 and TRBJ1-1, is DAGVTQSPTHLIKTRGQQVTLRCSPKSGHDTVSWYQQALGQGPQFIFQYYEEEERQRGNFPDRFSGHQFPNYSSELNVNALLLGDSALYLCASSFGAVETEAFFGQGTRLTVV.

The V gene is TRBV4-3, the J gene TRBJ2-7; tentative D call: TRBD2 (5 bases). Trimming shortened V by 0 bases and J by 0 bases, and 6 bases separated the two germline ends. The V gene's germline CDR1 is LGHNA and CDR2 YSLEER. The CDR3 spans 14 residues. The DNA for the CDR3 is TGCGCCAGCAGCCAAGAAGGGAGCTCCTACGAGCAGTACTTC. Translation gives CASSQEGSSYEQYF.

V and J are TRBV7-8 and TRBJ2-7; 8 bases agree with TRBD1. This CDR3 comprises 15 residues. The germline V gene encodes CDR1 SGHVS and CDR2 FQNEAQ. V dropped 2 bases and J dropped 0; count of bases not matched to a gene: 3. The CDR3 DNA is TGTGCCAGCAGCTTATGGGACAGGACCTCCTACGAGCAGTACTTC. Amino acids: CASSLWDRTSYEQYF.

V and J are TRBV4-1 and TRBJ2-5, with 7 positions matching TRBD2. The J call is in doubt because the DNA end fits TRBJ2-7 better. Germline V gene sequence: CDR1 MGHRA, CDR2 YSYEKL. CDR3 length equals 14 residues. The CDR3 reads CASSPPGAGFEQYF. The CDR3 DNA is TGCGCCAGCAGCCCTCCGGGAGCGGGGTTCGAGCAGTACTTC.

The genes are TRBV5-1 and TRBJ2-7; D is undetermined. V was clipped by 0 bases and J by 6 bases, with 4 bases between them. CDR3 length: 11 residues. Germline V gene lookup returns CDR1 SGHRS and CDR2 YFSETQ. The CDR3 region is CASSLDGEQYF. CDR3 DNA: TGCGCCAGCAGCTTGGATGGCGAGCAGTACTTC.

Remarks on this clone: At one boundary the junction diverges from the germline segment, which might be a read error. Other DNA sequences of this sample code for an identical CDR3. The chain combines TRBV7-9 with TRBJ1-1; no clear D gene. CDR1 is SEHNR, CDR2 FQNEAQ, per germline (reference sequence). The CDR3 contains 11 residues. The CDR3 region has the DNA TGTGCCAGCAGCCTCGAGGTTGGAGCTTTCTTC. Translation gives CASSLEVGAFF. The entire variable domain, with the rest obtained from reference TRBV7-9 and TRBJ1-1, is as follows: DTGVSQNPRHKITKRGQNVTFRCDPISEHNRLYWYRQTLGQGPEFLTYFQNEAQLEKSRLLSDRFSAERPKGSFSTLEIQRTEQGDSAMYLCASSLEVGAFFGQGTRLTVV.

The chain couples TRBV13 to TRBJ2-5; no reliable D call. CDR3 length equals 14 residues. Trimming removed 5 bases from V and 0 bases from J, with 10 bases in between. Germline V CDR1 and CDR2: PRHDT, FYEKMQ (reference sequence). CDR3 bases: TGTGCCAGCAGCCCTGTGCAGTACCAAGAGACCCAGTACTTC. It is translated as CASSPVQYQETQYF.

The CDR3 spells CASSSGTSWPPGELFF. In DNA, the CDR3 is TGTGCCAGCAGCTCTGGGACCTCGTGGCCCCCCGGGGAGCTGTTTTTT. The genes are TRBV7-2 and TRBJ2-2, with D perhaps TRBD1 or TRBD2 (5 bases each). Germline V gene sequence: CDR1 SGHTA, CDR2 FQGNSA. The ends were cut back, 4 bases at V and 6 bases at J, with 18 bases in the middle. The CDR3 loop spans 16 amino acids.

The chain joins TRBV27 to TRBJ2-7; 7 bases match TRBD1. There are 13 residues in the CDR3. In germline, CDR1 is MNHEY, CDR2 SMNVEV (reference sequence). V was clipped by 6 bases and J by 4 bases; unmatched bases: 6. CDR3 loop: CASSQGQRYEQYF. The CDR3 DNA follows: TGTGCCAGCAGCCAGGGACAGAGATACGAGCAGTACTTC.

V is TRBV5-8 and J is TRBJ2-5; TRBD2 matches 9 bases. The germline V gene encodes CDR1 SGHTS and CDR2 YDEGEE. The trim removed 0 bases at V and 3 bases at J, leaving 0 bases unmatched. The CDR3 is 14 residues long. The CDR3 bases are TGTGCCAGCAGCTTGGTAGCGGGGGAAGAGACCCAGTACTTC. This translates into CASSLVAGEETQYF.

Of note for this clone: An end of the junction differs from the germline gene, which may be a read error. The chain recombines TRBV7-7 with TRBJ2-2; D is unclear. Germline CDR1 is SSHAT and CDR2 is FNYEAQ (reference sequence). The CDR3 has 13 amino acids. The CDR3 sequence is CASSNKNTGELFF. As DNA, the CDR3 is TGTGCTAGCAGCAACAAAAACACCGGGGAGCTGTTTTTT.

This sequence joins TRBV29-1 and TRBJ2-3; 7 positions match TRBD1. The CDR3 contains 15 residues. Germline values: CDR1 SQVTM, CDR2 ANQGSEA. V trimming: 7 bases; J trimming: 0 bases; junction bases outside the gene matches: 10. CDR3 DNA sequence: TGCAGCGGTGACGTTCAGGGGGACAGCACAGATACGCAGTATTTT. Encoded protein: CSGDVQGDSTDTQYF.

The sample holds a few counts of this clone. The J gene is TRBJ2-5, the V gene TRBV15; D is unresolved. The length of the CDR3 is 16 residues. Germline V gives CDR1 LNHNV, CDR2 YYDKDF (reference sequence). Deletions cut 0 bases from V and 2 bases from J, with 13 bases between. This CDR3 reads CATSREVYSSQETQYF. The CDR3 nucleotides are TGTGCCACCAGCAGAGAGGTATACTCGTCACAAGAGACCCAGTACTTC.

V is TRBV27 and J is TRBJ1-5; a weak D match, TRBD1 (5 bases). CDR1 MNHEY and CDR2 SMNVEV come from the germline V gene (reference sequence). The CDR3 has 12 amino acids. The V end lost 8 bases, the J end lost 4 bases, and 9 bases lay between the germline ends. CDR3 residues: CASGHMNQPQHF. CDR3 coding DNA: TGTGCCAGCGGACATATGAATCAGCCCCAGCATTTT.

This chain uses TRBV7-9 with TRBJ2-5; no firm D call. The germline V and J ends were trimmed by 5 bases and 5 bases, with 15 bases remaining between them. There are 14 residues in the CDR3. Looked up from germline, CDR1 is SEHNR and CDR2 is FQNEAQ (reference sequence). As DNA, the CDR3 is TGTGCCAGCAGCCCGGAGCGCGGATGGGAGACCCAGTACTTC. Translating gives CASSPERGWETQYF.

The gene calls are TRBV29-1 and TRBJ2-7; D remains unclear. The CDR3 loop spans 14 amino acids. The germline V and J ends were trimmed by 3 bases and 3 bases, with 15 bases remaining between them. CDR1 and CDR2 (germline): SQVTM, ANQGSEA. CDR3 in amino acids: CSVEKAGQNYEQYF. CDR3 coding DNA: TGCAGCGTTGAGAAGGCAGGCCAAAACTACGAGCAGTACTTC.

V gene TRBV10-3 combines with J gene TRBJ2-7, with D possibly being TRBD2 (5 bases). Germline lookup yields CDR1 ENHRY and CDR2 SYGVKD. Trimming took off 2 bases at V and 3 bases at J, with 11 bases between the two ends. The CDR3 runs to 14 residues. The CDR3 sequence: CAISEEGANYEQYF. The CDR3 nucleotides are TGTGCCATCAGTGAGGAGGGAGCGAACTACGAGCAGTACTTC.

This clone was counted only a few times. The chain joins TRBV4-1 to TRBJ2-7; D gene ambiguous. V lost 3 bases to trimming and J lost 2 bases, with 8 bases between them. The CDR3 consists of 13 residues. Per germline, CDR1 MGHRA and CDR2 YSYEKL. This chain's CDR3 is CASSQVPTYEQYF. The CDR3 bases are TGCGCCAGCAGCCAGGTTCCGACCTACGAGCAGTACTTC.

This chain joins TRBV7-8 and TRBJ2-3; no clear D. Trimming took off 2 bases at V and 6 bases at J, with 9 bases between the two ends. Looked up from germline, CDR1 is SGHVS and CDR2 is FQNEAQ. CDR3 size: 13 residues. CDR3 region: CASSLYLDDTQYF. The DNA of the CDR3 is TGTGCCAGCAGCTTATATCTAGACGATACGCAGTATTTT.

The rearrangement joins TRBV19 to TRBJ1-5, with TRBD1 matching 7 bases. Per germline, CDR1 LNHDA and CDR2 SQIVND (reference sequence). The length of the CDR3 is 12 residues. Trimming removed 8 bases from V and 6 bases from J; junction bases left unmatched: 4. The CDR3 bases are TGTGCCAGTGGGGAGGGGGCTCAGCCCCAGCATTTT. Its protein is CASGEGAQPQHF.

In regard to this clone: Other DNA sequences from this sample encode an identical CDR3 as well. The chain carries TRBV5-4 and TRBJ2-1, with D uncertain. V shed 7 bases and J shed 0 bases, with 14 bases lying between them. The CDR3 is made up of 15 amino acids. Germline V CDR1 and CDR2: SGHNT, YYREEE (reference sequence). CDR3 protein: CASQPTWGSYNEQFF. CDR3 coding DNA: TGTGCCAGCCAACCCACGTGGGGCTCCTACAATGAGCAGTTCTTC. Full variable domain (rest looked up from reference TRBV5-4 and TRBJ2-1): ETGVTQSPTHLIKTRGQQVTLRCSSQSGHNTVSWYQQALGQGPQFIFQYYREEENGRGNFPPRFSGLQFPNYSSELNVNALELDDSALYLCASQPTWGSYNEQFFGPGTRLTVL.

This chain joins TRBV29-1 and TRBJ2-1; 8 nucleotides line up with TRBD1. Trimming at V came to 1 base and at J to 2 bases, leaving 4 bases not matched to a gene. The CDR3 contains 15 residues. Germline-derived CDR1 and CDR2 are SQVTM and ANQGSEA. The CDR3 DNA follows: TGCAGCGTTGAAGGTGGGGACAGGCCCTACAATGAGCAGTTCTTC. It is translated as CSVEGGDRPYNEQFF.

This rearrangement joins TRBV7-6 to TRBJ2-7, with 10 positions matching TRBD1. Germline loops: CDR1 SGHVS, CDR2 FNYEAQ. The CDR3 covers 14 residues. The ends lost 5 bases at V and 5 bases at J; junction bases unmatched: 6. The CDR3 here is CASSRQGAGDEQYF. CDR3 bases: TGTGCCAGCAGCCGACAGGGGGCTGGTGACGAGCAGTACTTC.